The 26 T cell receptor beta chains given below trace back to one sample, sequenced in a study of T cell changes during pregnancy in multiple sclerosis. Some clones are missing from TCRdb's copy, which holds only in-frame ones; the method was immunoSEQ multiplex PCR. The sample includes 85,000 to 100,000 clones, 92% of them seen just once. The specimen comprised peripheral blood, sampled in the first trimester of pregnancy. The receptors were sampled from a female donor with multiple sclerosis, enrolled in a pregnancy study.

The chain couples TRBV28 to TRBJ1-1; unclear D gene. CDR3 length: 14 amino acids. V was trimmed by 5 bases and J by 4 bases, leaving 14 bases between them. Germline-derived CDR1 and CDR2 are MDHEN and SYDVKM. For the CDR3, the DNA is TGTGCCAGCAGTGAGCCTCTTTCACTCACTGAAGCTTTCTTT. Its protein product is CASSEPLSLTEAFF.

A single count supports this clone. The CDR3 loop is CASSLPGGAGRTEQYF. In DNA form, the CDR3 reads TGTGCCAGCAGCTTACCTGGGGGGGCAGGGAGGACCGAGCAGTACTTC. The chain carries TRBV28 and TRBJ2-7; perhaps TRBD2 as D (7 bases). Germline CDR1 MDHEN, CDR2 SYDVKM. The CDR3 sequence is 16 residues long. V was shortened by 6 bases and J by 6 bases, with 24 bases between the two germline ends.

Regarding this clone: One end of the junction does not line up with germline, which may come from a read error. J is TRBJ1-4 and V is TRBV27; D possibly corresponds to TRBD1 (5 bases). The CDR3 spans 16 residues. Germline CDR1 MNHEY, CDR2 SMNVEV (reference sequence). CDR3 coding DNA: TGTGCCAGCAGTTTATTCCCCAGGGCAACCAATGAAAAACTGTTTTTT. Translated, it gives CASSLFPRATNEKLFF.

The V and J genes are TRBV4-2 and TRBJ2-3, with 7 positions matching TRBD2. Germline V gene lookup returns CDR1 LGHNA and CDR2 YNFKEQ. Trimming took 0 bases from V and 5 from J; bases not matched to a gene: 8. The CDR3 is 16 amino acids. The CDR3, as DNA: TGTGCCAGCAGCCAAGAGGCTCGGACTAGGATAGATACGCAGTATTTT. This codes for CASSQEARTRIDTQYF.

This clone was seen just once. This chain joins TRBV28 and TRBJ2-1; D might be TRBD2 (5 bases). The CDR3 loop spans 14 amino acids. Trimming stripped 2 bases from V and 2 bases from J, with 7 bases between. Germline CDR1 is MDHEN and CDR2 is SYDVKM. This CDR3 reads CASSLEGPYNEQFF. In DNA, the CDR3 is TGTGCCAGCAGTTTAGAGGGCCCCTACAATGAGCAGTTCTTC. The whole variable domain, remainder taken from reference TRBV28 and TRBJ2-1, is DVKVTQSSRYLVKRTGEKVFLECVQDMDHENMFWYRQDPGLGLRLIYFSYDVKMKEKGDIPEGYSVSREKKERFSLILESASTNQTSMYLCASSLEGPYNEQFFGPGTRLTVL.

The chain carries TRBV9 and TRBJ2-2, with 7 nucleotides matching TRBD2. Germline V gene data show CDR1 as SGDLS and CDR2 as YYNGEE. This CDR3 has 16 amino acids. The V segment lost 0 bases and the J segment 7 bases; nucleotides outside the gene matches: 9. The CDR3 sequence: CASSVGVSGPDGELFF. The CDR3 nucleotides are TGTGCCAGCAGCGTAGGTGTTAGCGGGCCTGACGGGGAGCTGTTTTTT.

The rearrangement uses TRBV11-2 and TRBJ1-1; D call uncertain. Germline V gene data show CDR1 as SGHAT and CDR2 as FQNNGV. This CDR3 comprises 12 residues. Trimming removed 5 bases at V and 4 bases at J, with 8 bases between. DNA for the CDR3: TGTGCCAGCAGCCCGTATCTCACTGAAGCTTTCTTT. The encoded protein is CASSPYLTEAFF.

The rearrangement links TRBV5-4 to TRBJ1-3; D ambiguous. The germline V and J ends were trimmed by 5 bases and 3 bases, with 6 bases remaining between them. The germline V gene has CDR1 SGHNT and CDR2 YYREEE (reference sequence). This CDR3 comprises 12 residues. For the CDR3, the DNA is TGTGCCAGCAGAGAGGATGGAAACACCATATATTTT. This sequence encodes CASREDGNTIYF. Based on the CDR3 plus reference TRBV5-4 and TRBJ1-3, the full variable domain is ETGVTQSPTHLIKTRGQQVTLRCSSQSGHNTVSWYQQALGQGPQFIFQYYREEENGRGNFPPRFSGLQFPNYSSELNVNALELDDSALYLCASREDGNTIYFGEGSWLTVV.

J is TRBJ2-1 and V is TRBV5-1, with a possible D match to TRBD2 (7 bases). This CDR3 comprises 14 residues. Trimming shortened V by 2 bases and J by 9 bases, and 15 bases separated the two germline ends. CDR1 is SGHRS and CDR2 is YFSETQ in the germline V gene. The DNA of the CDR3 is TGCGCCAGCAGCTTTCTAGCGGAGGGGGGTGAGCAGTTCTTC. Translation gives CASSFLAEGGEQFF.

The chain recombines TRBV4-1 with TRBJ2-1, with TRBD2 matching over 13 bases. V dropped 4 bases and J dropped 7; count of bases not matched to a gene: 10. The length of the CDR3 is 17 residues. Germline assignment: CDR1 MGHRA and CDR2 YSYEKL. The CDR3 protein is CASSRLLTSGRGNEQFF. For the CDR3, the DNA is TGCGCCAGCAGCCGATTACTTACTAGCGGGAGGGGGAATGAGCAGTTCTTC.

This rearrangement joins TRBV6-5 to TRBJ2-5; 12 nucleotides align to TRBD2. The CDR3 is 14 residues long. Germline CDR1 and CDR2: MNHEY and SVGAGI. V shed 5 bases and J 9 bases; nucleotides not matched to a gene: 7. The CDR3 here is CASSILAGGSPQYF. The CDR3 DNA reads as TGTGCCAGCAGTATCCTAGCGGGAGGGTCGCCCCAGTACTTC.

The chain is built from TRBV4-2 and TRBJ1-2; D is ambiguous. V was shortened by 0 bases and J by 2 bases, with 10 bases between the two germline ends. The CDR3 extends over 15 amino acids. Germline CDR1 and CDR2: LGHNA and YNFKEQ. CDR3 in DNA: TGTGCCAGCAGCCAAGAGGAGGGTATCAACTATGGCTACACCTTC. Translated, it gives CASSQEEGINYGYTF.

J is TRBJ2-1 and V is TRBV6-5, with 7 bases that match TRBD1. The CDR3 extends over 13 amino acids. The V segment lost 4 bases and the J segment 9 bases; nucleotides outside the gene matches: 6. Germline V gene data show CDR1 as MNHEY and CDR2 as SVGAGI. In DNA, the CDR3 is TGTGCCAGCAGTTTCACAGGGGTAGGTGAGCAGTTCTTC. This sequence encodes CASSFTGVGEQFF.

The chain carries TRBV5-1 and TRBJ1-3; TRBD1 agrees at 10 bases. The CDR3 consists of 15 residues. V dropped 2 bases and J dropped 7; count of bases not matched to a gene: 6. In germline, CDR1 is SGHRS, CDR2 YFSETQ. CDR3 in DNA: TGCGCCAGCAGCTTAGCCGGGACAGGGGTGAACACCATATATTTT. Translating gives CASSLAGTGVNTIYF.

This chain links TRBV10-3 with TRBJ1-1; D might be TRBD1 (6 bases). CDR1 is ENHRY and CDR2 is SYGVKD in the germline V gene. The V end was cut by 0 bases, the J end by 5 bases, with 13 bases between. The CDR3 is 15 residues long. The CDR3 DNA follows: TGTGCCATCAGTGAGTCGGGGGCGACAGGAACTGAAGCTTTCTTT. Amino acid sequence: CAISESGATGTEAFF.

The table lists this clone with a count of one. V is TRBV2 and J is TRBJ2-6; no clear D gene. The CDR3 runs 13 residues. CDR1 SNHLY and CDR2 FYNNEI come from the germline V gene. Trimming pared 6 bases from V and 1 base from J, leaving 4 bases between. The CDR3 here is CASRASGANVLTF. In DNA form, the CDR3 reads TGTGCCAGCAGGGCTTCTGGGGCCAACGTCCTGACTTTC.

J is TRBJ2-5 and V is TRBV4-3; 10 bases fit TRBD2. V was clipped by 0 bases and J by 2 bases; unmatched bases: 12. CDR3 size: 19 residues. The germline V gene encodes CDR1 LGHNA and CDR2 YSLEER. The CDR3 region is CASSQDVALAGATQETQYF. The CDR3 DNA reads TGCGCCAGCAGCCAAGATGTTGCCCTAGCGGGAGCAACTCAAGAGACCCAGTACTTC.

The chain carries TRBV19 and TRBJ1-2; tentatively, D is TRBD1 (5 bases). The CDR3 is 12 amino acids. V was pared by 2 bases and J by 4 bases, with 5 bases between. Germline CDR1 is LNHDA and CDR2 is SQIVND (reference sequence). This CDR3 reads CASSITGYGYTF. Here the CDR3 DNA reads TGTGCCAGTAGTATAACAGGCTATGGCTACACCTTC.

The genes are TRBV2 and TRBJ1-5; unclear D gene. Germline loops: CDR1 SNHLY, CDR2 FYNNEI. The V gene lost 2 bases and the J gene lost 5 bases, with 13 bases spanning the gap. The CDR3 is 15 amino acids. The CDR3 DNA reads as TGTGCCAGCAGTGAACTTACAGCGGGTTATCAGCCCCAGCATTTT. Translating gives CASSELTAGYQPQHF.

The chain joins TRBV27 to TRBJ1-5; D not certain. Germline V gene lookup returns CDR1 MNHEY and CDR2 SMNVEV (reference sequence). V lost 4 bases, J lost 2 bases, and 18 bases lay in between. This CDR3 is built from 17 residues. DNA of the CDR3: TGTGCCAGCAGTTGGGCGAGTTGGCAGGATCGCAATCAGCCCCAGCATTTT. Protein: CASSWASWQDRNQPQHF.

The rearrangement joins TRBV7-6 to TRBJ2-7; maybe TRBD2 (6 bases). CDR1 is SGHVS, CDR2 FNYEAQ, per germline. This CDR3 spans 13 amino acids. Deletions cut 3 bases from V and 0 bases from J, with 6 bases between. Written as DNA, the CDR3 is TGTGCCAGCAGCTTGACTAGCTCCTACGAGCAGTACTTC. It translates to CASSLTSSYEQYF.

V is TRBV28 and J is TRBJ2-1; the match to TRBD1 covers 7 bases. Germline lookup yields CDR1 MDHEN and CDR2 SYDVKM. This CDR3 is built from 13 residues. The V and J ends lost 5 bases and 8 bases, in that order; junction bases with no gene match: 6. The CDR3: CASSGQVLDEQFF. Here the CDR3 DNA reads TGTGCCAGCAGTGGACAGGTATTGGATGAGCAGTTCTTC. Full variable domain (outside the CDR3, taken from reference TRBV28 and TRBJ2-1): DVKVTQSSRYLVKRTGEKVFLECVQDMDHENMFWYRQDPGLGLRLIYFSYDVKMKEKGDIPEGYSVSREKKERFSLILESASTNQTSMYLCASSGQVLDEQFFGPGTRLTVL.

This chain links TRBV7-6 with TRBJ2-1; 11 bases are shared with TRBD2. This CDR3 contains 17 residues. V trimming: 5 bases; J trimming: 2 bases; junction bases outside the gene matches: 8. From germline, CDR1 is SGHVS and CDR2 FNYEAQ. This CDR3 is CASSPGLAGTAYNEQFF. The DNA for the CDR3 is TGTGCCAGCAGCCCCGGACTAGCGGGCACCGCCTACAATGAGCAGTTCTTC.

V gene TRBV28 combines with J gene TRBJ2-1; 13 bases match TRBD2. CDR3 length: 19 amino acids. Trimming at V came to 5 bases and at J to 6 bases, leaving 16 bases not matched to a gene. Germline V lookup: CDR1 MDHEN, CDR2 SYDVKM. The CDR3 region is CASSPLSGLAGSLPNEQFF. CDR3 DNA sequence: TGTGCCAGCAGTCCACTCTCGGGACTAGCGGGATCTCTACCCAATGAGCAGTTCTTC.

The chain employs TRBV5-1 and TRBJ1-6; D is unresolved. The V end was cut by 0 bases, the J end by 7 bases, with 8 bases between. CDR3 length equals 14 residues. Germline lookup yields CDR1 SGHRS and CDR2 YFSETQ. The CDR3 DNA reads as TGCGCCAGCAGCTTGGCCTCGGGGAATTCACCCCTCCACTTT. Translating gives CASSLASGNSPLHF.

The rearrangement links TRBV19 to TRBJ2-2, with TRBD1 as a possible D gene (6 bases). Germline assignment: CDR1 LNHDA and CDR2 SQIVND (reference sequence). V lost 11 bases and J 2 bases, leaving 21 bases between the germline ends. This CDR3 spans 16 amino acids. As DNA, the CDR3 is TGTGCCGCAAGTCGGGGTTGGGACACTAACACCGGGGAGCTGTTTTTT. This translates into CAASRGWDTNTGELFF.